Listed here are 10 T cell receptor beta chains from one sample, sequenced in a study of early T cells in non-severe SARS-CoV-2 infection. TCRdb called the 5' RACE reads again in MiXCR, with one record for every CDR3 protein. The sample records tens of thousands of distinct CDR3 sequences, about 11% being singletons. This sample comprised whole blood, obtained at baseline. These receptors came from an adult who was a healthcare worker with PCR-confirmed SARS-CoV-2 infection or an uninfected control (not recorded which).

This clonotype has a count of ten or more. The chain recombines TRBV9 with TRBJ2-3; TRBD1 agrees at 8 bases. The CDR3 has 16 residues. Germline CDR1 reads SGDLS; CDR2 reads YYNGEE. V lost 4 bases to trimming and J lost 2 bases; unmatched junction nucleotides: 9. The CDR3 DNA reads TGTGCCAGCAGCCCCGGACAGGGAACGAACACAGATACGCAGTATTTT. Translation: CASSPGQGTNTDTQYF.

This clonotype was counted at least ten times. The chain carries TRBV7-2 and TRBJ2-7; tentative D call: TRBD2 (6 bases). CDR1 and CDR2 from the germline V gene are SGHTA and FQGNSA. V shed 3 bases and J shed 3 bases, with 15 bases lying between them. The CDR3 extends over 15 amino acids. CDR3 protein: CASSFLAMVNYEQYF. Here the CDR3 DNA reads TGTGCCAGCAGCTTCCTAGCGATGGTAAACTACGAGCAGTACTTC. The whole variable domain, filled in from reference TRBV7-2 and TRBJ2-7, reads GAGVSQSPSNKVTEKGKDVELRCDPISGHTALYWYRQSLGQGLEFLIYFQGNSAPDKSGLPSDRFSAERTGGSVSTLTIQRTQQEDSAVYLCASSFLAMVNYEQYFGPGTRLTVT.

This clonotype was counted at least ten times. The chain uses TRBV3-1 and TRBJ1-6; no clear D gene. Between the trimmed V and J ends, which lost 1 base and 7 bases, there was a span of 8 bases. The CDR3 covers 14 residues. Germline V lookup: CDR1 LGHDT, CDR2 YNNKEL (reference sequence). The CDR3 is CASSQGTRNSPLHF. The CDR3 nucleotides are TGTGCCAGCAGCCAAGGTACCAGGAATTCACCCCTCCACTTT. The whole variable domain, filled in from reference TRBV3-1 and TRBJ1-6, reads DTAVSQTPKYLVTQMGNDKSIKCEQNLGHDTMYWYKQDSKKFLKIMFSYNNKELIINETVPNRFSPKSPDKAHLNLHINSLELGDSAVYFCASSQGTRNSPLHFGNGTRLTVT.

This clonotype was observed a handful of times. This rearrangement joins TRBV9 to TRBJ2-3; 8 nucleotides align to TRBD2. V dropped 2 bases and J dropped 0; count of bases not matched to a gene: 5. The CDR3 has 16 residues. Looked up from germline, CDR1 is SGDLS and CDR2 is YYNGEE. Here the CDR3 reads CASSVSGGLSTDTQYF. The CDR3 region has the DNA TGTGCCAGCAGCGTGAGCGGGGGACTGAGCACAGATACGCAGTATTTT.

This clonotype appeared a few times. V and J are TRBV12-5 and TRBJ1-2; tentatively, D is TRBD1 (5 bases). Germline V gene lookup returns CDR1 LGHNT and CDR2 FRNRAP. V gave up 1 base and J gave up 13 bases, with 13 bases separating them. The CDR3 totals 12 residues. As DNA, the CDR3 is TGTGCTAGTGGTTTGGACCAGGGCACTCCCACCTTC. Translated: CASGLDQGTPTF.

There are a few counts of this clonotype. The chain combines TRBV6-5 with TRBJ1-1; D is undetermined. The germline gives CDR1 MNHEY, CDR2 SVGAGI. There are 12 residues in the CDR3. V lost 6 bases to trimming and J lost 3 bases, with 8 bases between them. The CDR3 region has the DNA TGTGCCAGCAGACGATGGGACACTGAAGCTTTCTTT. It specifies CASRRWDTEAFF.

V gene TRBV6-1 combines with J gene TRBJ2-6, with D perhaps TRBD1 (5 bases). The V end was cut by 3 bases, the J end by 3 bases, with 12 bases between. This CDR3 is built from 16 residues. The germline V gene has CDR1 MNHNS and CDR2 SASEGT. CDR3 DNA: TGTGCCAGCAGTGAGGAGCAGGGAAGTGGGGCCAACGTCCTGACTTTC. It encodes CASSEEQGSGANVLTF.

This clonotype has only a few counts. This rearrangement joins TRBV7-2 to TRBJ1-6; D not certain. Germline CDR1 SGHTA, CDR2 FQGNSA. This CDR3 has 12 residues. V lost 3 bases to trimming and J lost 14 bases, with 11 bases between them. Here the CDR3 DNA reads TGTGCCAGCAGCTTGGGCGGGATGTCCCTCCACTTT. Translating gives CASSLGGMSLHF.

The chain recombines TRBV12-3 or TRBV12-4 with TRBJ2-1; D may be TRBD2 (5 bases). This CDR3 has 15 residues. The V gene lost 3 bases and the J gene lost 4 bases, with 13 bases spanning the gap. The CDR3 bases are TGTGCCAGCAGTTTCCCGGGAAACCCTTACAATGAGCAGTTCTTC. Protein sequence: CASSFPGNPYNEQFF.

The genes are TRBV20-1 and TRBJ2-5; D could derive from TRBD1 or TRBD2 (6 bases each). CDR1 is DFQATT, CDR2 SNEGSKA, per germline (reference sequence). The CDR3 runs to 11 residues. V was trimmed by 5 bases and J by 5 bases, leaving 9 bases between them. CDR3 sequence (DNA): TGCAGTGCTCAAGGGGGGGAGACCCAGTACTTC. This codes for CSAQGGETQYF.